The subject of this entry is one TCR beta chain. The source of the sample is a study of OX40 agonist ivuxolimab in advanced cancers. For the study at large: Patients were dosed with the agonistic anti-OX40 (CD134) antibody ivuxolimab.

Repertoires were generated with immunoSEQ multiplex PCR, while TCRdb's copy carries only in-frame clones and drops some. The table shows around 95,000 clones, with 90% to 95% occurring only once. This CDR3 is 17 amino acids long. The V gene's germline CDR1 is SGHTA and CDR2 FQGNSA. V dropped 1 base and J dropped 4; count of bases not matched to a gene: 8. Baseline was the first blood sampling point, followed by cycle 4 day 1 and cycle 7 day 1. Here the sequenced sample was CD4+ or CD8+ T cells sorted from blood, taken in a trial of the OX40 agonist ivuxolimab. The TCR comes from an adult with an advanced solid tumor such as melanoma, head and neck, liver or kidney cancer. The chain links TRBV7-2 to TRBJ2-1; TRBD2 matches 9 bases. CDR3 nucleotides: TGTGCCAGCAGCTTAGTTTCATCTAGCGGGACGTACAATGAGCAGTTCTTC. This encodes CASSLVSSSGTYNEQFF.